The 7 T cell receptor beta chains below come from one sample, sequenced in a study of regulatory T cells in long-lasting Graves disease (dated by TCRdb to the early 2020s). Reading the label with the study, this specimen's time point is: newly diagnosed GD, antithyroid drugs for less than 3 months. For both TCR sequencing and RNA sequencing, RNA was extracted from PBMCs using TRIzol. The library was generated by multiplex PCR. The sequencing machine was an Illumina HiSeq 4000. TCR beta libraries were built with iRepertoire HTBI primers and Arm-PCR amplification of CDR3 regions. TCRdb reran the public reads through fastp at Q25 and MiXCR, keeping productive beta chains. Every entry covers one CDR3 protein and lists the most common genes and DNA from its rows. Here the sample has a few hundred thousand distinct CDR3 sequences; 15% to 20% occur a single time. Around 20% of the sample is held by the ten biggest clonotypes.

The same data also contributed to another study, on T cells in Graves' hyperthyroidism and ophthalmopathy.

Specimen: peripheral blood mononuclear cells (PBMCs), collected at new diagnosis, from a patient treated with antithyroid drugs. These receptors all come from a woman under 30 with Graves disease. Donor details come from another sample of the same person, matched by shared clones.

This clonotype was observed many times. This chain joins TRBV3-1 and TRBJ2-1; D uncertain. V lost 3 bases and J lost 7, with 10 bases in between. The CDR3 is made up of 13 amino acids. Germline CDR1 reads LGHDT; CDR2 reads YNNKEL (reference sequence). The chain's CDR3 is CASSQRLGNEQFF. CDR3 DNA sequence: TGTGCCAGCAGCCAGCGCTTGGGTAATGAGCAGTTCTTC.

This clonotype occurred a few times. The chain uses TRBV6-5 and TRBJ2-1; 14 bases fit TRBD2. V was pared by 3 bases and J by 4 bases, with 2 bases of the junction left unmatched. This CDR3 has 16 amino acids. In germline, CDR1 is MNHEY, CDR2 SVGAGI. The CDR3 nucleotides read TGTGCCAGCAGTTATAGACTAGCGGGAGGGTACAATGAGCAGTTCTTC. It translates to CASSYRLAGGYNEQFF.

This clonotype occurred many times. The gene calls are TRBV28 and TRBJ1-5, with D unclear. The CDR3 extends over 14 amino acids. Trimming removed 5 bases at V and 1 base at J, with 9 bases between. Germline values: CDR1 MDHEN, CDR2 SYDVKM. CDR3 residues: CASSRGTSNQPQHF. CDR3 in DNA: TGTGCCAGCAGTCGGGGTACGAGCAATCAGCCCCAGCATTTT.

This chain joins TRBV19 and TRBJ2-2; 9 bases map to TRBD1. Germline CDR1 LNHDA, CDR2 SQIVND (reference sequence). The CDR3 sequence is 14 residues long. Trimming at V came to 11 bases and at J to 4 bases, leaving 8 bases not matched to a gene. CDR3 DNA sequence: TGTGCCTCAAACAGGGGGCGCCGCACCGGGGAGCTGTTTTTT. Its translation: CASNRGRRTGELFF.

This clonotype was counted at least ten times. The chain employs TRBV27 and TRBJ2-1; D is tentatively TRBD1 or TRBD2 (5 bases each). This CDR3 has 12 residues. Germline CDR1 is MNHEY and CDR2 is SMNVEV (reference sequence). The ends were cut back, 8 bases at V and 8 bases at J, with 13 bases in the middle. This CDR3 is CASSSGTDEQFF. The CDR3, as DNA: TGTGCCAGCTCATCAGGGACCGATGAGCAGTTCTTC.

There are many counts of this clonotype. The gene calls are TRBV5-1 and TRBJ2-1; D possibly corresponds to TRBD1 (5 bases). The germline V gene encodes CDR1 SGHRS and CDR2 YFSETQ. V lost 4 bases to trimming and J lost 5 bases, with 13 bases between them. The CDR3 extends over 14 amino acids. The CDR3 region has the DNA TGCGCCAGCAGCCTTGCCACAGGTAACAATGAGCAGTTCTTC. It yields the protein CASSLATGNNEQFF.

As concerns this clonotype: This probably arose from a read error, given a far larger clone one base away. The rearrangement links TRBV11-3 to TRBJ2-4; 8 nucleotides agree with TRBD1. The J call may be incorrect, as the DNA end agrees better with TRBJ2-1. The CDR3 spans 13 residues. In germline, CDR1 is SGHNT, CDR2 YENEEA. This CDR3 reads CAGSSGQGGSQFF. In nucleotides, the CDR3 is TGTGCCGGCAGCTCCGGACAGGGAGGTTCGCAGTTCTTC.